This TCR beta chain was captured in a study of cytomegalovirus exposure and HLA in healthy donors. General study points: It was assumed in the presence/absence analyses that sequencing depth was roughly uniform across donors.

This clone was counted between two and nine times. Its target is unknown. The PCR was carried out with 60 Vbeta primers and 13 Jbeta primers. Clones were sequenced by immunoSEQ multiplex PCR, and TCRdb holds only the in-frame ones, with some missing. The data hold some 65,000 clones, with 60% to 80% observed a single time. Germline assignment: CDR1 SGDLS and CDR2 YYNGEE. This CDR3 spans 16 amino acids. Trimming removed 3 bases at V and 0 bases at J, with 15 bases between. Sequencing was carried out using PBMCs. The genes are TRBV9 and TRBJ1-2; D not resolved. This TCR came from a man aged 30-40 years in good health and CMV-seronegative. The CDR3 is CASSDSGWRANYGYTF. The CDR3 region has the DNA TGTGCCAGCAGCGACAGCGGGTGGAGAGCTAACTATGGCTACACCTTC.